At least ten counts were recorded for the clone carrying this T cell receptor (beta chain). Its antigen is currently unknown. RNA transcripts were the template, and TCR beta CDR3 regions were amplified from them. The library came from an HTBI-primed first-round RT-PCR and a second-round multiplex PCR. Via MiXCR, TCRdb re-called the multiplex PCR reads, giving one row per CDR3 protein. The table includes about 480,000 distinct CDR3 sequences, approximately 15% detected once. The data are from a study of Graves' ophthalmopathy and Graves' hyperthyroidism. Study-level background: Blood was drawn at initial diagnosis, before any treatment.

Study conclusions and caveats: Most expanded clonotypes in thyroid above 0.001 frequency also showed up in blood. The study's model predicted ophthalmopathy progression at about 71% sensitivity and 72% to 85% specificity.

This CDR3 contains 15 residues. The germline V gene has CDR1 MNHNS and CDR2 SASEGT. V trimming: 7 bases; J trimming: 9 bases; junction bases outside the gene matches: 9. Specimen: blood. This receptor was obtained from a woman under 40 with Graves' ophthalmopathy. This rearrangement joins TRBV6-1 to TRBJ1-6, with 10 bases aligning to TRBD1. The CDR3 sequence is CASKIRDRGSSPLHF. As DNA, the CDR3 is TGTGCCAGCAAGATCCGGGACAGGGGATCTTCACCCCTCCACTTT.